These T cell receptor beta chains were read from a single sample in a study of CD8 T cells in ankylosing spondylitis. TCRdb used MiXCR to reprocess the 5' RACE reads, holding one entry per CDR3 protein. The profile covers 340,000 or so distinct CDR3 sequences, with 14% to 15% appearing a single time and about 1% taken by the ten largest. The sample consisted of blood, either unsorted or a sorted T cell fraction (not recorded which). All receptors derive from a male donor with ankylosing spondylitis or in good health (not recorded which). The CDR3 runs from the conserved cysteine through the conserved F or W. D genes are given only for firm matches. Clone size, where shown, is once, few, many, or a class for clones that have expanded.

TRBV6-2/TRBV6-3	NA	TRBJ2-7	NA	CASGKDSTYEQYF	TGTGCCAGCGGGAAGGACAGCACCTACGAGCAGTACTTC
TRBV10-3	once	TRBJ2-7	TRBD1	CAISESGGQGAYEQYF	TGTGCCATCAGTGAGTCGGGGGGACAGGGAGCCTACGAGCAGTACTTC
TRBV11-2	few	TRBJ2-1	TRBD2	CASSPQGLSGRANEQFF	TGTGCCAGCAGCCCTCAGGGGCTTAGCGGGAGGGCGAATGAGCAGTTCTTC
TRBV2	few	TRBJ2-3	NA	CASSVRGTDTQYF	TGTGCCAGCAGTGTACGGGGCACAGATACGCAGTATTTT
TRBV5-6	NA	TRBJ1-2	TRBD1	CASSRTRGLGYTF	TGTGCCAGCAGCCGGACCAGGGGGCTCGGCTACACCTTC
TRBV20-1	few	TRBJ2-5	NA	CSASGVEETQYF	TGCAGTGCTAGCGGAGTCGAAGAGACCCAGTACTTC
TRBV19	few	TRBJ1-2	NA	CASSVQGVGYGYTF	TGTGCCAGTAGTGTACAGGGTGTCGGCTATGGCTACACCTTC
TRBV12-3/TRBV12-4	NA	TRBJ1-2	TRBD1	CASAGQIYGYTF	TGTGCGTCAGCGGGACAGATTTATGGCTACACCTTC
TRBV20-1	NA	TRBJ1-1	NA	CSASGGDAFF	TGCAGTGCTAGTGGGGGCGACGCTTTCTTT
TRBV25-1	few	TRBJ2-1	TRBD2	CASSVAASGTLGGSYNEQFF	TGTGCCAGCAGTGTTGCGGCTAGCGGGACGCTAGGGGGATCCTACAATGAGCAGTTCTTC
TRBV7-8	NA	TRBJ2-7	TRBD2	CASSPSSGPRSYEQYF	TGTGCCAGCAGCCCTTCTAGCGGGCCCCGCTCCTACGAGCAGTACTTC
TRBV27	few	TRBJ2-3	TRBD2	CASSSPGLAGVGTDTQYF	TGTGCCAGCAGTTCACCGGGACTAGCGGGAGTTGGCACAGATACGCAGTATTTT
TRBV20-1	NA	TRBJ1-1	NA	CSAREGRSAFF	TGCAGTGCTAGAGAGGGCAGATCGGCTTTCTTT
TRBV20-1	NA	TRBJ2-2	NA	CSANRFGGSSTGELFF	TGCAGTGCTAACAGATTCGGTGGGAGTAGCACCGGGGAGCTGTTTTTT
TRBV5-1	NA	TRBJ2-7	TRBD1	CASSTGQISYEQYF	TGCGCCAGCAGCACGGGACAGATCTCCTACGAGCAGTACTTC
TRBV24-1	NA	TRBJ2-3	NA	CATSEPAGGGTDTQYF	TGTGCCACCAGTGAACCCGCCGGAGGGGGCACAGATACGCAGTATTTT
TRBV5-1	NA	TRBJ1-2	NA	CASSAGNTGGYTF	TGCGCCAGCAGCGCCGGGAACACCGGAGGCTACACCTTC
TRBV12-3/TRBV12-4	few	TRBJ1-5	NA	CASSLIAGSNQPQHF	TGTGCCAGCAGTCTCATCGCTGGGAGCAATCAGCCCCAGCATTTT
TRBV28	many	TRBJ1-5	NA	CASSPRLRADQPQHF	TGTGCCAGCAGCCCTCGCCTCAGGGCGGATCAGCCCCAGCATTTT
TRBV20-1	NA	TRBJ2-1	TRBD2	CSALPGLAIYNEQFF	TGCAGTGCACTGCCGGGACTAGCGATTTACAATGAGCAGTTCTTC